Listed below are T cell receptor beta chains from one sample, sequenced in a study of shared clonotypes between healthy human individuals. The method was immunoSEQ multiplex PCR; TCRdb's version includes in-frame clones alone and lacks a portion of them. This sample has about 2.3 million clones; around 92% occur once, and the top ten carry 0.3% to 0.4%. Sequenced material: naive CD4+ T cells from PBMCs. The receptors originated from a man between 18 and 35 years old in good health. Some clones in this sample may be carry-over from other donors' samples. Each CDR3 is given with its conserved first and last residue. The D gene is left open where the match is weak. Part of the rows lack a size; the others show once, few, many or a class for expanded clones.

size: -
J: TRBJ1-3
V: TRBV28
D: -
DNA: TGTGCCAGCAATGGGGGTCTTGGAAACACCATATATTTT
CDR3: CASNGGLGNTIYF

size: -
J: TRBJ2-7
V: TRBV18
D: TRBD2
DNA: TGTGCCAGCTCTCGACTAGCGGGCTCCTCCTACGAGCAGTACTTC
CDR3: CASSRLAGSSYEQYF

size: -
J: TRBJ2-5
V: TRBV9
D: TRBD2
DNA: TGTGCCAGCAGCGTAGGGGTAGCGGGAGCGGGGGAGACCCAGTACTTC
CDR3: CASSVGVAGAGETQYF

size: -
J: TRBJ2-1
V: TRBV7-3
D: -
DNA: TGTGCCAGCAGCCCCCCTCCAAGGTCCGCGTTCTTC
CDR3: CASSPPPRSAFF

size: -
J: TRBJ2-3
V: TRBV5-1
D: TRBD2
DNA: TGCGCCAGCAGTTATAAACCGACTAGCAAAGGTGCCGGAGATACGCAGTATTTT
CDR3: CASSYKPTSKGAGDTQYF

size: once
J: TRBJ2-3
V: TRBV19
D: -
DNA: TGTGCCACAGAAGCAGGGGGCACAGATACGCAGTATTTT
CDR3: CATEAGGTDTQYF

size: -
J: TRBJ1-3
V: TRBV2
D: -
DNA: TGTGCCAGCAGTTCGGGGGGTGGAAACACCATATATTTT
CDR3: CASSSGGGNTIYF

size: -
J: TRBJ2-7
V: TRBV5-1
D: TRBD1
DNA: TGCGCCAGCAGCTTCACACCGGGACAGGGGTCCTCCTACGAGCAGTACTTC
CDR3: CASSFTPGQGSSYEQYF

size: -
J: TRBJ1-5
V: TRBV2
D: -
DNA: TGTGCCAGCAGACAATCCGGGGTTAGCAATCAGCCCCAGCATTTT
CDR3: CASRQSGVSNQPQHF

size: -
J: TRBJ2-4
V: TRBV11-2
D: -
DNA: TGTGCCAGCAGCCCCAGAATCGGCAGGGGTGGGATTCAGTACTTC
CDR3: CASSPRIGRGGIQYF

size: -
J: TRBJ1-1
V: TRBV28
D: -
DNA: TGTGCCAGCAGTTTAGCCCTGGCGGTCACTGAAGCTTTCTTT
CDR3: CASSLALAVTEAFF

size: -
J: TRBJ2-1
V: TRBV28
D: TRBD1
DNA: TGTGCCAGCAGGGACAGGGCTTACAATGAGCAGTTCTTC
CDR3: CASRDRAYNEQFF

size: -
J: TRBJ2-3
V: TRBV2
D: -
DNA: TGTGCCAGCAGCCCCGAGGGGGTTACGCAGTATTTT
CDR3: CASSPEGVTQYF

size: -
J: TRBJ2-1
V: TRBV14
D: TRBD2
DNA: TGTGCCAGCACCGGGACTAGCGACTACAATGAGCAGTTCTTC
CDR3: CASTGTSDYNEQFF

size: -
J: TRBJ2-3
V: TRBV5-1
D: TRBD2
DNA: TGCGCCAGTAGATATAGCGGGAACGCAGATACGCAGTATTTT
CDR3: CASRYSGNADTQYF

size: -
J: TRBJ1-5
V: TRBV6-1
D: -
DNA: TGTGCCAGCAGTGGTAATCATTATAGCAATCAGCCCCAGCATTTT
CDR3: CASSGNHYSNQPQHF

size: once
J: TRBJ2-7
V: TRBV5-1
D: TRBD1
DNA: TGCGCCAGCAGCTCATTGACAGGGGTGGCTGTCGACGAGCAGTACTTC
CDR3: CASSSLTGVAVDEQYF

size: -
J: TRBJ2-1
V: TRBV5-1
D: -
DNA: TGCGCCAGCAGCTCGCTGGAGAGCTCCTACAATGAGCAGTTCTTC
CDR3: CASSSLESSYNEQFF

size: -
J: TRBJ1-5
V: TRBV5-5
D: -
DNA: TGTGCCAGCAGCTTGAGGGGAGATAACCGTTATCAGCCCCAGCATTTT
CDR3: CASSLRGDNRYQPQHF

size: -
J: TRBJ1-1
V: TRBV6-5
D: -
DNA: TGTGCCAGCAGTTCTCGAACAGTGAGGAGAACTGAAGCTTTCTTT
CDR3: CASSSRTVRRTEAFF

size: -
J: TRBJ1-4
V: TRBV2
D: -
DNA: TGTGCCAGCAGTGAGGGGTGGCATGAAAAACTGTTTTTT
CDR3: CASSEGWHEKLFF

size: -
J: TRBJ2-7
V: TRBV6-5
D: -
DNA: TGTGCCAGCAGTATTGGCGGCCGCTACGAGCAGTACTTC
CDR3: CASSIGGRYEQYF

size: -
J: TRBJ2-3
V: TRBV4-1
D: -
DNA: TGCGCCAGCAGCCAAGATTTAGACAAGATGCAGAGCACAGATACGCAGTATTTT
CDR3: CASSQDLDKMQSTDTQYF

size: -
J: TRBJ2-5
V: TRBV6-5
D: -
DNA: TGTGCCAGCAGCCCACTAGCCTACCAAGAGACCCAGTACTTC
CDR3: CASSPLAYQETQYF

size: -
J: TRBJ2-7
V: TRBV5-1
D: TRBD2
DNA: TGCGCCAGCAGCATAGGGACTAGTAAGGAGCAGTACTTC
CDR3: CASSIGTSKEQYF

size: -
J: TRBJ2-1
V: TRBV6-5
D: -
DNA: TGTGCCAGCAGCCCCCGATGGCAGGATGAGCAGTTCTTC
CDR3: CASSPRWQDEQFF

size: -
J: TRBJ2-7
V: TRBV2
D: -
DNA: TGTGCCAGCAATCTGAGGGACGAGCAGTACTTC
CDR3: CASNLRDEQYF

size: -
J: TRBJ1-1
V: TRBV7-9
D: -
DNA: TGTGCCAGCAGCTTAGGAGGGAACCCCATGGGCACTGAAGCTTTCTTT
CDR3: CASSLGGNPMGTEAFF

size: -
J: TRBJ2-5
V: TRBV11-2
D: -
DNA: TGTGCCAGCAGCTGGGCCGGAGAGACCCAGTACTTC
CDR3: CASSWAGETQYF

size: few
J: TRBJ1-2
V: TRBV5-4
D: TRBD1
DNA: TGTGCCAGCTTAGAGATGGACAGGGTAGGGTATGGCTACACCTTC
CDR3: CASLEMDRVGYGYTF

size: -
J: TRBJ1-5
V: TRBV7-6
D: -
DNA: TGTGCCAGCAGCTCCGCCCCTTGGGCCCAGCCCCAGCATTTT
CDR3: CASSSAPWAQPQHF

size: -
J: TRBJ2-4
V: TRBV21-1
D: -
DNA: TGTGCCAGCAGCAAAGTTATGAGGGGCTTAAGAAACATTCAGTACTTC
CDR3: CASSKVMRGLRNIQYF

size: -
J: TRBJ1-5
V: TRBV18
D: -
DNA: TGTGCCAGCTCACTGGACTTAAATCAGCCCCAGCATTTT
CDR3: CASSLDLNQPQHF

size: -
J: TRBJ2-5
V: TRBV11-2
D: -
DNA: TGTGCCAGCAGCTTAGCTAGCCACCGACAAGAGACCCAGTACTTC
CDR3: CASSLASHRQETQYF

size: -
J: TRBJ1-3
V: TRBV29-1
D: TRBD1
DNA: TGCAGCGTTGAGCACAGGGGGGCTGGAAACACCATATATTTT
CDR3: CSVEHRGAGNTIYF

size: -
J: TRBJ2-6
V: TRBV2
D: -
DNA: TGTGCCAGCGGGTCGGGGGGCGCTGGGGCCAACGTCCTGACTTTC
CDR3: CASGSGGAGANVLTF

size: -
J: TRBJ2-7
V: TRBV19
D: -
DNA: TGTGCCAGTAGTATAGTTCCGCGGACAAATAAGCGCGAGCAGTACTTC
CDR3: CASSIVPRTNKREQYF

size: -
J: TRBJ2-1
V: TRBV4-1
D: -
DNA: TGCGCCAGCAGCCCTACACAGGGATACAATGAGCAGTTCTTC
CDR3: CASSPTQGYNEQFF

size: -
J: TRBJ1-5
V: TRBV6-5
D: TRBD1
DNA: TGTGCCAGCTACAGGGGAGGAGGTCAGCCCCAGCATTTT
CDR3: CASYRGGGQPQHF

size: -
J: TRBJ2-7
V: TRBV15
D: TRBD2
DNA: TGTGCCACCATCGCCTGGGGGGAGGGCCGATACGAGCAGTACTTC
CDR3: CATIAWGEGRYEQYF

size: -
J: TRBJ2-5
V: TRBV5-1
D: -
DNA: TGCGCCAGCAGCTTGGGGTGGGTGCGGGGTTTACAAGAGACCCAGTACTTC
CDR3: CASSLGWVRGLQETQYF

size: -
J: TRBJ1-5
V: TRBV6-4
D: -
DNA: TGTGCCAGCAGTGACCCGGCGGGGCCCAATCAGCCCCAGCATTTT
CDR3: CASSDPAGPNQPQHF

size: -
J: TRBJ1-2
V: TRBV28
D: -
DNA: TGTGCCAGCAGTTTTCAAGGTCGGCCCTTCGGCTACACCTTC
CDR3: CASSFQGRPFGYTF

size: -
J: TRBJ2-7
V: TRBV7-2
D: -
DNA: TGTGCCAGCAGCTTAGCCGGGTCCCGAAACTACGAGCAGTACTTC
CDR3: CASSLAGSRNYEQYF

size: -
J: TRBJ2-2
V: TRBV4-2
D: -
DNA: TGTGCCAGCAGCCAAGATAGCTGGACCGGGGAGCTGTTTTTT
CDR3: CASSQDSWTGELFF

size: -
J: TRBJ2-7
V: TRBV5-1
D: -
DNA: TGCGCCAGCAGCCAGGGTAACAGTTACTACGAGCAGTACTTC
CDR3: CASSQGNSYYEQYF

size: -
J: TRBJ1-2
V: TRBV2
D: TRBD1
DNA: TGTGCCAGCAGTGAAAGGGGGGACAGGGAGGGAAGAGGCTACACCTTC
CDR3: CASSERGDREGRGYTF

size: -
J: TRBJ2-7
V: TRBV28
D: TRBD2
DNA: TGTGCCAGCAGTTTTCGCGGGAGGACCTACGAGCAGTACTTC
CDR3: CASSFRGRTYEQYF

size: once
J: TRBJ2-1
V: TRBV19
D: TRBD2
DNA: TGTGCCAGTAGTACCCCTAGCGGGAGGTCGAAGGCCCGAAATGAGCAGTTCTTC
CDR3: CASSTPSGRSKARNEQFF

size: few
J: TRBJ2-2
V: TRBV6-1
D: TRBD2
DNA: TGTGCCAGCAGTGAAGGGGGGGGAGGCCCCACCGGGGAGCTGTTTTTT
CDR3: CASSEGGGGPTGELFF

size: once
J: TRBJ2-1
V: TRBV5-8
D: -
DNA: TGTGCCAGCAGCTTGGGAGTATCGGGTAAGTTCAATCGGGGGCAGTTCTTC
CDR3: CASSLGVSGKFNRGQFF

size: -
J: TRBJ1-3
V: TRBV5-4
D: -
DNA: TGTGCCAGCAGCTTGGATGGAGGTTCTCTTGGAAACACCATATATTTT
CDR3: CASSLDGGSLGNTIYF